This passage covers 9 T cell receptor beta chains from one sample sequenced in a study of identical twins. TCRdb reprocessed the 5' RACE reads with MiXCR, giving one entry per CDR3 protein. The table includes approximately 470,000 distinct CDR3 sequences, 14% detected once. These data were likewise used in another study, on yellow fever vaccine responses in identical twins.

Sequenced material: CD4+ T cells sorted from blood. The receptor source for this set is a woman under 30 in good health.

The J gene is TRBJ2-7, the V gene TRBV28; TRBD2 agrees at 8 bases. This CDR3 region has 16 residues. In germline, CDR1 is MDHEN, CDR2 SYDVKM. J lost 3 bases, V lost 7 bases, and 14 bases had no gene match. As DNA, the CDR3 is TGTGCCAGCACAAACCCGGGGCTAGCGGGCGACTACGAGCAGTACTTC. Its translation: CASTNPGLAGDYEQYF.

The sample holds many counts of this clonotype. The rearrangement links TRBV5-1 to TRBJ2-7, with 9 bases lining up with TRBD1. CDR1 SGHRS and CDR2 YFSETQ come from the germline V gene. V lost 4 bases, J lost 5 bases, and 7 bases stayed unmatched. The CDR3 has 14 amino acids. CDR3 region: CASSKRQGGHEQYF. CDR3 DNA: TGCGCCAGCAGCAAAAGACAGGGGGGCCACGAGCAGTACTTC.

This clonotype was counted a few times. The rearrangement links TRBV12-3 or TRBV12-4 to TRBJ2-2; D possibly corresponds to TRBD1 (6 bases). The CDR3 runs to 15 residues. V gave up 8 bases and J gave up 5 bases, with 18 bases separating them. The CDR3 loop is CASGDRGGRTGELFF. In DNA, the CDR3 is TGTGCCAGCGGGGACCGAGGGGGTCGAACCGGGGAGCTGTTTTTT.

This clonotype occurred a few times. The V and J genes are TRBV3-1 and TRBJ1-2; D ambiguous. Germline CDR1 reads LGHDT; CDR2 reads YNNKEL (reference sequence). Deletions cut 0 bases from V and 4 bases from J, with 12 bases between. The CDR3 is 15 residues long. The CDR3 protein is CASSQDDAIGYGYTF. The CDR3 DNA follows: TGTGCCAGCAGCCAAGATGACGCTATCGGCTATGGCTACACCTTC.

The CDR3: CASSVAGQLNQPQHF. In nucleotides, the CDR3 is TGTGCCAGCAGCGTAGCGGGACAGCTTAATCAGCCCCAGCATTTT. The rearrangement uses TRBV9 and TRBJ1-5, with 7 positions matching TRBD1. CDR3 length: 15 amino acids. With V trimmed by 0 bases and J by 4 bases, 4 bases remained unmatched. CDR1 and CDR2 (germline): SGDLS, YYNGEE. The variable domain in full, with the rest retrieved from reference TRBV9 and TRBJ1-5, is DSGVTQTPKHLITATGQRVTLRCSPRSGDLSVYWYQQSLDQGLQFLIQYYNGEERAKGNILERFSAQQFPDLHSELNLSSLELGDSALYFCASSVAGQLNQPQHFGDGTRLSIL.

V gene TRBV5-1 combines with J gene TRBJ2-7; 9 nucleotides agree with TRBD1. CDR3 length equals 15 residues. Per germline, CDR1 SGHRS and CDR2 YFSETQ. J gave up 4 bases and V 4 bases, and 9 bases lay outside the gene matches. The DNA of the CDR3 is TGCGCCAGCAGCCCATCAGGACAGGGGTATTACGAGCAGTACTTC. As protein: CASSPSGQGYYEQYF.

The count of this clonotype is one. The rearrangement links TRBV5-1 to TRBJ2-3; 11 bases agree with TRBD2. The CDR3 contains 18 residues. The germline V gene has CDR1 SGHRS and CDR2 YFSETQ. V lost 3 bases to trimming and J lost 5 bases; unmatched junction nucleotides: 14. The CDR3 region is CASSSEVAGGPLRDTQYF. The DNA of the CDR3 is TGCGCCAGCAGCTCGGAGGTAGCGGGAGGGCCTTTACGAGATACGCAGTATTTT.

V is TRBV6-5 and J is TRBJ2-2, with 9 bases that match TRBD2. The germline gives CDR1 MNHEY, CDR2 SVGAGI. V trimming: 0 bases; J trimming: 4 bases; junction bases outside the gene matches: 6. CDR3 length: 17 amino acids. The CDR3 nucleotides are TGTGCCAGCAGTTACTCCGGAGCTAGCGGGGTCACCGGGGAGCTGTTTTTT. Its protein product is CASSYSGASGVTGELFF.

V usage is TRBV20-1 and J usage is TRBJ1-1; D is possibly TRBD1 (5 bases). Trimming left V 3 bases short and J 11 bases short, with 19 bases between. There are 13 residues in the CDR3. Looked up from germline, CDR1 is DFQATT and CDR2 is SNEGSKA (reference sequence). CDR3 bases: TGCAGTGCTAGCCAACCCCAGGGACTGGGGGCTTTCTTT. Translated, it gives CSASQPQGLGAFF.